This TCR beta chain was captured by sequencing in a study of cytomegalovirus exposure and HLA in healthy donors (dated by TCRdb to the late 2010s). Notes on the research overall: In an earlier analysis of 587 of the donors, about 260 Gb of sequence data and 117 million unique TCR beta sequences from 180 million or so T cells were reported. To predict cytomegalovirus infection status, the study brought together high-throughput TCR immunosequencing, statistical association of individual TCRs with disease status, and machine learning. Of the 398 genotyped donors, approximately 80% fell in the genetic ancestry cluster associated with self-reported Caucasian donors. Both class I and class II loci were covered by HLA typing, at four-digit resolution. All discovery cohort repertoires had been generated using a single sequencing platform. Typing coverage differed by locus: A, B, C, DRB1 and DQB1 were typed in about 629-630 donors, DQA1 in about 560, DPA1 in 600 to 610, and DPB1 in around 490. An earlier analysis of 450 to 750 of the donors used high-throughput TCR beta sequencing to judge whether each TCR beta V gene segment behaved as functional or pseudogenic. The study was designed to test whether signatures of past pathogen exposure could be identified by cataloging public T cell receptors. Approximately 310 gigabases of sequencing data and tens of millions of unique TCR sequences were included in an early release covering several hundred HLA-typed donors. Besides the first cohort of roughly 660 subjects, a separate validation cohort made up of 90 to 150 different subjects was used. Using immunosequencing, the study profiled T cell repertoires from about 610 subjects and related those repertoires to cytomegalovirus serostatus. Because of strong linkage in the cohort, roughly five DR-DQ haplotypes were treated as single units for association and clustering. Donor age, sex, ethnicity and CMV serostatus were compiled alongside the repertoire data. On average, roughly 240,000 unique TCR beta nucleotide sequences were sequenced per donor among about 400 genotyped donors of the cohort, with about 19% of those sequences being non-productive. To study patterns of TCR occurrence, a later analysis re-analyzed previously published TCR beta repertoires from more than 550 donors and added high-resolution HLA genotyping. Rather than drawing on any new phenotypic data, the later analysis identified candidate immune exposures from TCR beta sequences and the way those sequences occurred across donors. Genome-wide SNP genotypes for about 65% of the roughly 700 donors were used in a later genetic analysis, which treated that subset as a discovery cohort. The full study reports these points: The earlier analysis of some 540 of the donors excluded 15 to 20 rarely observed V segments, including chromosome 9 orphons, because counts were too low. Compared with the approximately 700-donor mean, donors in an Asian-associated ancestry cluster had fewer N-insertions in productive TCRs, according to a later genetic analysis. In vitro tests confirmed that a few of the cytomegalovirus-associated TCR beta chains recognize cytomegalovirus antigens. A group of highly shared sequence variants was considered likely to be a technical artifact of the sequencing pipeline. Several of the top co-occurrence clusters appeared to be linked to parvovirus B19, influenza, CMV and Epstein-Barr virus, according to a later analysis. Cytomegalovirus status was reported to be diagnosed by the classifier with high specificity and sensitivity in both the original and validation cohorts. In a later analysis, some 18,000 TCR beta sequences were associated with specific HLA alleles at a false discovery rate of 0.05. Because some donors lacked HLA typing at each locus, the association tests relied only on the typed subset. A total of roughly 160 TCR beta chains were listed by the study as associated with cytomegalovirus. Most CMV-associated TCR beta chains appeared to be HLA-restricted in a later analysis, and the HLA associations seemed to be driven largely by CMV exposure. In a later analysis, HLA-associated TCR beta chains showed more clonal expansion and lower generation probabilities than non-associated chains that were equally common. A later analysis found that TCR association rates varied across HLA loci, with DRB1 alleles showing the most associated TCRs and HLA-C alleles the fewest. Broadly in line with IMGT annotations, most TCR beta V segments showed up in productive rearrangements about 90% or about 30% of the time in an earlier analysis of approximately 600 of the donors. It was suggested by the authors that the approach could potentially be generalized to other disease states and immunological phenotypes. The cohort was sequenced for TCR beta chains only, and without alpha or paired-chain data the features that could be detected were limited. For the cohort, immune exposure information was limited to CMV serostatus. Correlated functional status among segregating V segments might be attributable to linkage disequilibrium, but an unknown experimental factor could not be ruled out. Roughly uniform sequencing depth across donors was assumed in presence/absence analyses, although this assumption may not hold. A further reported finding was that TCR beta sequences accurately predicted the HLA-A and HLA-B alleles for most subjects in the first cohort. V-gene and J-gene trimming of TCR beta chains was associated with a missense DCLRE1C variant in a later genetic analysis, and the association was replicated in an independent cohort. Some IMGT-functional V segments, including TRBV6-2 and TRBV6-3, could not be distinguished by the 87-base-pair reads and were therefore excluded. Across donors, most TCR sequences were observed very rarely, whereas some public TCRs were present in many individuals. Strong co-occurrence of HLA alleles, especially DR and DQ, made assigning TCR associations to individual alleles difficult.

A note on this clone: This receptor's antigen is unknown. It has no much larger one-base neighbor in the sample; base qualities were not kept.

Libraries were built with the immunoSEQ multiplex PCR assay. For the multiplex PCR, a mixture combining 60 forward primers for TCR Vbeta segments and 13 reverse primers for TCR Jbeta segments was used. A multiplex PCR assay on genomic DNA amplified the CDR3 region of rearranged TCR beta genes. The amplified TCR beta libraries were sequenced on the Illumina HiSeq System as 87-base-pair reads. The authors' analysis ran thus. A later analysis counted some 80 million unique TCR beta chains across the 550 to 750 repertoires, and approximately 11 million of these chains were shared by at least two donors. A nearest-neighbor algorithm error-corrected the raw reads and collapsed the reads into unique sequences, merging closely related sequences to remove PCR and sequencing errors. To assign V, D and J gene segments, CDR3 sequences were aligned to IMGT reference sequences. For a sequence to be retained, a match of at least six nucleotides to both a V gene segment and a J gene segment was required. Rearrangements were classified as productive when the CDR3 lacked stop codons and remained in frame with V and J, and all other rearrangements were classified as non-productive. CDR3 was defined by IMGT convention, running from the second conserved V-encoded cysteine to the conserved J-encoded phenylalanine. In an earlier analysis of more than 550 of the donors, sequences lacking an unambiguous match to a single V gene segment were excluded. An earlier analysis of a few hundred of the donors called V segments functional above 56.7% productive rearrangements and segregating when the between-donor standard deviation exceeded 5%. A statistical classification framework was built for diagnosing cytomegalovirus status from the catalog of TCR beta chain sequences. A later analysis assigned V and J genes by comparing TCR nucleotide sequences with IMGT/GENE-DB human TR gene sequences. A later analysis assigned CDR3 sequences and most-parsimonious VDJ recombination scenarios with the TCRdist pipeline. In a later analysis, each TCR beta chain was defined by its CDR3 amino acid sequence together with its V-gene family, and reads without a unique V-gene family were excluded. To address suspected cross-contamination and a sequencing artifact, a later analysis removed 592 highly shared, low-generation-probability nucleotide sequences. In a later analysis, a clonal expansion index for each public chain was calculated from normalized within-repertoire ranks of inferred template counts. Generation probabilities in a later analysis came from a VDJ recombination model fitted to out-of-frame rearrangements, and those results were checked against IGoR. In a later analysis, TCR-TCR, TCR-HLA and TCR-CMV co-occurrence was scored with hypergeometric tests, and a repertoire-size bias correction was applied to TCR pairs. To estimate false discovery rates, a later analysis permuted the HLA or CMV assignments 20 times. A later analysis grouped co-occurring TCRs with DBSCAN, adding TCRdist sequence similarity when clustering within HLA-allele-positive subsets. Co-occurrence clustering excluded repertoires with fewer than 30,000 or more than 120,000 public chains, plus five with anomalous nucleotide sharing. TCRdb re-hosts the immuneACCESS table, in-frame sequences only. Its copies lack some clones; in the studies checked, an unresolved V gene accounts for under half of them, and the cause for the rest is not known. That table furnishes V, J and clone size, whereas the DNA furnished D and trimming. This sample is represented by 150,000 to 200,000 clones; roughly 9.4% of them were singletons. The ten largest clones add up to roughly 1.4% of the sample.

V is pruned by 8 bases and J by 0 bases, leaving 5 bases of the junction without a gene match. Inclusive of the bounding cysteine and phenylalanine, the CDR3 is 15 residues long. CDR3 DNA is the only sequence kept; it has 45 bases, read in frame from the first base. The germline V gene sets CDR1 to SGHTA and CDR2 to FQGNSA. The cohort comprised several hundred healthy bone marrow donors. Cohort members were all nominally healthy when sampled, although unrecorded immune exposures were likely present. The donor tested CMV seropositive and was one of the 289 seropositive cohort members. Each donor provided a peripheral blood sample, and peripheral blood mononuclear cells were used for TCR beta sequencing. Genomic DNA was extracted from the blood cell samples with the Qiagen DNeasy Blood Extraction Kit.

This TCR came from a woman aged 30 to 39 in good health and CMV-seropositive. The sequenced sample consisted of PBMCs. Recombination joined TRBV7-2 with TRBJ2-2; 8 bases in the junction line up with TRBD2. The sequence in DNA is TGTGCCAGCCAGCGGGGGCGGGCGAACACCGGGGAGCTGTTTTTT. Translated, this gives CASQRGRANTGELFF.